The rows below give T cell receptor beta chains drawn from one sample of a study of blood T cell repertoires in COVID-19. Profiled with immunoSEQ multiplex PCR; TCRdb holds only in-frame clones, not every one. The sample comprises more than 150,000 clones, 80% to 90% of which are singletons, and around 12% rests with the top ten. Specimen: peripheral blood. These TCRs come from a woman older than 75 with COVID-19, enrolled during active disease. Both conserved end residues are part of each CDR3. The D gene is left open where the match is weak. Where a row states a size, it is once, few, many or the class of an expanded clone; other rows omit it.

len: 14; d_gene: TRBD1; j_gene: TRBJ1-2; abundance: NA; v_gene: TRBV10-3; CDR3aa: CAISGTGGGYGYTF; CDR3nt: TGTGCCATCAGTGGCACAGGGGGCGGGTATGGCTACACCTTC
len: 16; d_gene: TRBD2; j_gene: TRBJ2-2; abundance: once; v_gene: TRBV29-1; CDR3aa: CSVQNSGLAGTGELFF; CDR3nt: TGCAGCGTTCAGAACTCGGGACTAGCGGGTACCGGGGAGCTGTTTTTT
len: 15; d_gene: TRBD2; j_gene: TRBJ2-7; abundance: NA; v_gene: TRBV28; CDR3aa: CASRPGLAGVYEQYF; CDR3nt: TGTGCCAGCAGACCCGGACTAGCGGGAGTTTACGAGCAGTACTTC
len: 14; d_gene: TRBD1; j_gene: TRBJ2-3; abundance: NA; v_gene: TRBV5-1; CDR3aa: CASSGQGATDTQYF; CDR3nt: TGCGCCAGCAGCGGACAGGGGGCCACAGATACGCAGTATTTT
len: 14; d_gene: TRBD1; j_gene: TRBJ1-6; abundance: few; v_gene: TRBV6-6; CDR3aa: CASRSGTGRSPLHF; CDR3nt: TGTGCCAGCAGGTCCGGGACAGGGAGATCACCCCTCCACTTT
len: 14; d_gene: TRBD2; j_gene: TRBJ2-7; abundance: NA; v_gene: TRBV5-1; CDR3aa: CASSLSGGVNEQYF; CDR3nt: TGCGCCAGCAGCTTGAGCGGGGGGGTAAACGAGCAGTACTTC
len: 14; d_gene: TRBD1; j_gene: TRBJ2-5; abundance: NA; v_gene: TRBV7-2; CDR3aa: CASSTDRGLETQYF; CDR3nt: TGTGCCAGCAGCACAGACAGGGGTCTGGAGACCCAGTACTTC
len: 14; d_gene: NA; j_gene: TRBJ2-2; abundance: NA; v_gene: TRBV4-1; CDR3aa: CASSHFRDTGELFF; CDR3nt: TGCGCCAGCAGCCACTTCCGGGACACCGGGGAGCTGTTTTTT
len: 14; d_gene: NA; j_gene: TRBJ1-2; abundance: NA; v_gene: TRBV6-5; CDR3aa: CASRAGSLRGGYTF; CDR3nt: TGTGCCAGCAGAGCCGGGTCCCTAAGAGGGGGCTACACCTTC
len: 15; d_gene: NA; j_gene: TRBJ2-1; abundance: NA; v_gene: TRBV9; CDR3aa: CASSVRGTAYNEQFF; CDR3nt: TGTGCCAGCAGCGTAAGAGGGACTGCCTACAATGAGCAGTTCTTC
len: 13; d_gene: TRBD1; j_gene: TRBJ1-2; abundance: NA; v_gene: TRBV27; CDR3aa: CASGDSVDYGYTF; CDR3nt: TGTGCCAGCGGGGACAGTGTGGACTATGGCTACACCTTC
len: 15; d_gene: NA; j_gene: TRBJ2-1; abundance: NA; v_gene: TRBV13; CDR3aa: CASSPDFSSYNEQFF; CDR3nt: TGTGCCAGCAGCCCCGACTTCTCCTCCTACAATGAGCAGTTCTTC
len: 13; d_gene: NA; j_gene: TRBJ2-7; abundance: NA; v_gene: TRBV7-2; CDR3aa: CASSLIYTYEQYF; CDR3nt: TGTGCCAGCAGCTTAATATACACCTACGAGCAGTACTTC
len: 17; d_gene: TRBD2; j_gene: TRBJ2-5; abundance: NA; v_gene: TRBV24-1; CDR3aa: CATSETHGREGQETQYF; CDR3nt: TGTGCCACCAGTGAAACCCATGGGAGGGAGGGCCAAGAGACCCAGTACTTC
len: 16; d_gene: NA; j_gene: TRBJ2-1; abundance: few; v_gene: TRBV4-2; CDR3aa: CASSLIFRGIRNEQFF; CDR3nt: TGTGCCAGCAGCCTAATCTTCAGGGGCATACGGAATGAGCAGTTCTTC
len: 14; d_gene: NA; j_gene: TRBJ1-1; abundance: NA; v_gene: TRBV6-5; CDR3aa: CATTKWGGNTEAFF; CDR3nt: TGTGCCACCACGAAATGGGGGGGTAACACTGAAGCTTTCTTT
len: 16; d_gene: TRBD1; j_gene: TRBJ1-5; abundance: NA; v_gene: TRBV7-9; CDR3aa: CASSYGTGGSNQPQHF; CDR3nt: TGTGCCAGCAGCTATGGGACAGGGGGAAGCAATCAGCCCCAGCATTTT
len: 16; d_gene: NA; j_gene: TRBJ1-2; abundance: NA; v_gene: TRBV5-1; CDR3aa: CASSLGEGHNNYGYTF; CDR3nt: TGCGCCAGCAGCTTGGGGGAAGGACACAATAACTATGGCTACACCTTC
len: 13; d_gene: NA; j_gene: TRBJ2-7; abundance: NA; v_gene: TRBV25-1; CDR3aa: CASSTSGFREQYF; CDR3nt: NA
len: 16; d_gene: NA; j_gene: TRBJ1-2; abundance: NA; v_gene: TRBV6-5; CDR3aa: CASSWGGLVGNYGYTF; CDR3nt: TGTGCCAGCAGTTGGGGGGGACTGGTCGGTAACTATGGCTACACCTTC
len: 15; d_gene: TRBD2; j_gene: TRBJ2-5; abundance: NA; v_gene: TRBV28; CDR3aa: CASSFQTAGGETQYF; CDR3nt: TGTGCCAGCAGTTTCCAGACAGCGGGAGGAGAGACCCAGTACTTC
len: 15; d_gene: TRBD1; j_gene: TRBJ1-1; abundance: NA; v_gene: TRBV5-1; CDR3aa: CASSLAGTEVGEAFF; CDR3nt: TGCGCCAGCAGCTTGGCCGGGACAGAAGTTGGTGAAGCTTTCTTT
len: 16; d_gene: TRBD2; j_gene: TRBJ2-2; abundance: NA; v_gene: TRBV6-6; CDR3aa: CASSYRAGANTGELFF; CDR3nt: TGTGCCAGCAGTTACCGAGCGGGGGCGAACACCGGGGAGCTGTTTTTT
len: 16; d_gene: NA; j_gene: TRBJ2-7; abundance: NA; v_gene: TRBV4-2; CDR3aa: CASSQERLARTYEQYF; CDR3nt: TGTGCCAGCAGCCAAGAAAGGCTAGCACGAACCTACGAGCAGTACTTC
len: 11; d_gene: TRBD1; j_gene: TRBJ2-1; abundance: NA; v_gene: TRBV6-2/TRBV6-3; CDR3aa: CASSDGQESFF; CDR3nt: TGTGCCAGCAGCGACGGACAGGAGTCGTTCTTC
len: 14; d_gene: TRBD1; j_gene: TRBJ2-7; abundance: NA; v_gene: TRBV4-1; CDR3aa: CASTRDRGSYEQYF; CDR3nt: TGCGCCAGCACCCGGGACAGGGGTTCCTACGAGCAGTACTTC
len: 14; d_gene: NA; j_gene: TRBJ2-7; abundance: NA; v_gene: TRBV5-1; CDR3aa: CASSLSDSEHEQYF; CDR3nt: TGCGCCAGCAGCCTATCTGACAGCGAGCACGAGCAGTACTTC
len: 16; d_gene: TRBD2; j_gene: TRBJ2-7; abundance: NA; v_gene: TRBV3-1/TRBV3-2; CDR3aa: CASSYLGLAGAYEQYF; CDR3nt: TGTGCCAGCAGCTACCTAGGACTAGCGGGAGCCTACGAGCAGTACTTC
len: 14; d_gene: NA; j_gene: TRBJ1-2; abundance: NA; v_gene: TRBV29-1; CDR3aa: CSGGGGRSNYGYTF; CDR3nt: TGCAGCGGAGGCGGCGGCAGATCTAACTATGGCTACACCTTC
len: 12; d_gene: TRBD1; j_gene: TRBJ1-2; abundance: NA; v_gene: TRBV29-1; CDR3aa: CSAHRGENGYTF; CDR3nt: TGCAGCGCCCACAGGGGGGAGAATGGCTACACCTTC
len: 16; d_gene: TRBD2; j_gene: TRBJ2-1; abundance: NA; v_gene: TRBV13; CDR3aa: CASSSIGLAATNEQFF; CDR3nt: TGTGCCAGCAGCTCGATTGGACTAGCTGCCACAAATGAGCAGTTCTTC
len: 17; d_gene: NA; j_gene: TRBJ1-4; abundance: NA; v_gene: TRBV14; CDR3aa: CASSRGQLLATNEKLFF; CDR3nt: TGTGCCAGCAGCCGCGGACAGCTCCTCGCAACTAATGAAAAACTGTTTTTT
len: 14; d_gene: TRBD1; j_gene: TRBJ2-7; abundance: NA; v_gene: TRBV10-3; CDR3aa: CAISETGAPDEQYF; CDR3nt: TGTGCCATCAGTGAGACAGGGGCACCGGACGAGCAGTACTTC
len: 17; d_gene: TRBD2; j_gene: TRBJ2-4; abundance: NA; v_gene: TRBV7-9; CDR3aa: CASSYMDGRVAKNIQYF; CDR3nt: TGTGCCAGCAGCTACATGGACGGGAGGGTAGCCAAAAACATTCAGTACTTC
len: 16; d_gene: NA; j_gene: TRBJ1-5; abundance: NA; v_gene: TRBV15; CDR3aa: CATSRDIRQDNQPQHF; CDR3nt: TGTGCCACCAGCAGAGATATAAGACAGGACAATCAGCCCCAGCATTTT
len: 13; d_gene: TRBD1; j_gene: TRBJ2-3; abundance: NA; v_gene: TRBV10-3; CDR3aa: CAIRAPGQGSQYF; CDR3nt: TGTGCCATCAGGGCTCCGGGACAGGGATCGCAGTATTTT
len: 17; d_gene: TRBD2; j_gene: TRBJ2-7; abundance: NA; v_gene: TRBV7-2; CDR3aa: CASSSRTSGGSLYEQYF; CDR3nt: TGTGCCAGCAGCTCCCGGACTAGCGGGGGGTCCCTCTACGAGCAGTACTTC